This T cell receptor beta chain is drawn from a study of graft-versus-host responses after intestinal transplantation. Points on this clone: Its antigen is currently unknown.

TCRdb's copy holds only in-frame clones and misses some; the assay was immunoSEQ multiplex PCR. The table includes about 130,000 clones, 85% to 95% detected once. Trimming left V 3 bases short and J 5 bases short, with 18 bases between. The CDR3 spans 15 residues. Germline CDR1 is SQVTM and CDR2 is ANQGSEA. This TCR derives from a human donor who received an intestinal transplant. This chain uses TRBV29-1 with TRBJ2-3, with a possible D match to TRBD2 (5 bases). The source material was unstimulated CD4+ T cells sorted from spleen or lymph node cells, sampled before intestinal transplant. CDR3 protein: CSVESGVMGRDTQYF. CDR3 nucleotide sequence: TGCAGCGTTGAGTCTGGGGTAATGGGGAGAGATACGCAGTATTTT.